These 8 T cell receptor beta chains were sequenced from one sample in a study of blood T cell repertoires in COVID-19. Assay used: immunoSEQ multiplex PCR; TCRdb lists only in-frame clones, some missing. The table has 250,000 to 300,000 clones, approximately 85% seen once. Sequenced: peripheral blood. Receptor source: a woman in her seventies with acute or convalescent COVID-19.

This clone was recorded once. The J gene is TRBJ2-2, the V gene TRBV5-1; TRBD2 aligns across 7 bases. The CDR3 consists of 14 residues. Germline assignment: CDR1 SGHRS and CDR2 YFSETQ. Trimming took 4 bases from V and 3 from J; bases not matched to a gene: 3. The CDR3 loop is CASSGTTHTGELFF. For the CDR3, the DNA is TGCGCCAGCAGCGGGACTACCCACACCGGGGAGCTGTTTTTT.

This clone was seen more than once but under ten times. The rearrangement links TRBV4-1 to TRBJ1-5, with TRBD1 as a possible D gene (6 bases). The CDR3 is made up of 15 amino acids. Per the germline V gene, CDR1 is MGHRA and CDR2 is YSYEKL. Trimming took 6 bases from V and 1 from J, leaving 13 bases between them. CDR3 in DNA: TGCGCCAGCAGTACGCAGGGGTTCAGCAATCAGCCCCAGCATTTT. Residues: CASSTQGFSNQPQHF.

This sequence joins TRBV10-1 and TRBJ2-2, with D perhaps matching TRBD1 (5 bases). Deletions cut 6 bases from V and 0 bases from J, with 5 bases between. The germline gives CDR1 WNHNN, CDR2 SYGVQD (reference sequence). There are 13 residues in the CDR3. CDR3 region: CASRDTNTGELFF. The CDR3 nucleotides are TGCGCCAGCAGGGACACGAACACCGGGGAGCTGTTTTTT.

Here the CDR3 DNA reads TGTGCCAGCAGCCAAGATCTCAGTAGGAGCTACAATGAGCAGTTCTTC. It is translated as CASSQDLSRSYNEQFF. The gene calls are TRBV4-2 and TRBJ2-1; D not resolved. The CDR3 runs 16 residues. CDR1 is LGHNA, CDR2 YNFKEQ, per germline. With 0 bases removed from V and 3 bases from J, the gap between germline ends came to 12 bases.

CDR3 sequence (DNA): TGTGCCAGCAGTGATACAGGTGCCGCTAACTATGGCTACACCTTC. Translation gives CASSDTGAANYGYTF. The chain employs TRBV6-4 and TRBJ1-2; possibly TRBD1 for D (5 bases). The CDR3 runs 15 residues. CDR1 and CDR2 from the germline V gene are MRHNA and SNTAGT. V dropped 3 bases and J dropped 0 bases, with 11 bases sitting between them.

The V gene is TRBV5-1, the J gene TRBJ1-1; D is undetermined. Germline V lookup: CDR1 SGHRS, CDR2 YFSETQ. The CDR3 spans 13 residues. V gave up 2 bases and J gave up 0 bases, with 5 bases separating them. This CDR3 is CASSLNMNTEAFF. DNA of the CDR3: TGCGCCAGCAGCTTAAACATGAACACTGAAGCTTTCTTT.

The J gene is TRBJ1-1, the V gene TRBV6-5; D may be TRBD1 (6 bases). V dropped 6 bases and J dropped 2 bases, with 13 bases sitting between them. Germline V CDR1 and CDR2: MNHEY, SVGAGI. The CDR3 extends over 14 amino acids. CDR3 nucleotides: TGTGCCAGCAGCTCCCGGACAGCAAACACTGAAGCTTTCTTT. Translating gives CASSSRTANTEAFF.

The chain combines TRBV19 with TRBJ2-3; TRBD2 is a possible D gene (5 bases). V dropped 3 bases and J dropped 6 bases, with 7 bases sitting between them. Germline lookup yields CDR1 LNHDA and CDR2 SQIVND (reference sequence). The CDR3 is 12 residues long. The CDR3 here is CASSIPGDTQYF. CDR3 DNA: TGTGCCAGTAGTATTCCGGGGGATACGCAGTATTTT.